This TCR beta chain was obtained from a study of cytomegalovirus exposure and HLA in healthy donors. General study findings and limits: Most TCR sequences were rare, but some public TCRs occurred in many donors. Cytomegalovirus-associated status was assigned to 150 to 200 TCR beta chains.

The CDR3 extends over 12 amino acids. Unmatched junction bases numbered 1, after V lost 8 bases and J lost 3 bases. Germline V gene sequence: CDR1 LNHDA, CDR2 SQIVND (reference sequence). Only a few counts were recorded for this clone. Its antigen is undetermined. The donors were part of the validation cohort of fewer than 150 subjects. That cohort was separate from the first cohort, which comprised under 750 subjects. The data were produced by immunoSEQ multiplex PCR, yet TCRdb's version contains in-frame clones alone and is incomplete. The top ten clones hold approximately 7% of a sample with 150,000 to 200,000 clones, 84% of them seen once.

The sample consisted of PBMCs. The chain couples TRBV19 to TRBJ1-2; TRBD1 agrees at 9 bases. This TCR was recovered from a man younger than 30 in good health and CMV-seropositive. CDR3 region: CASGDRDYGYTF. CDR3 in DNA: TGTGCCAGTGGGGACAGGGACTATGGCTACACCTTC.